Included here is one TCR beta chain sequence, with context. This receptor's antigen is unknown. No quality values exist for individual bases; no much larger clone is one base distant. The data stem from a study of T cell responses to AZD1222 COVID-19 vaccine (dated by TCRdb to the early 2020s). About the investigation overall: A total of 230 to 250 trial participants underwent TCR sequencing, of whom some 210 received two doses of AZD1222 and 26 received two doses of the MenACWY control vaccine. Trial participants were enrolled by age into 18-55, 56-69 and 70-plus year subgroups, with approximately 150, 30 and 60 TCR-sequenced participants respectively.

Study-level results and caveats: After two AZD1222 doses, both the breadth and the depth of spike-specific TCRs were significantly higher than at day 0 and than in MenACWY recipients. CD4 TCRs associated with the vaccine covered the entire spike protein, and the dominant responses were in regions 160-218 and 743-854. The 56-69-year group was small, and its depth increase did not reach significance, likely because of low power. Participants were mostly white British and included more females than males, and it was suggested by the authors that clonal diversity may have been underestimated. Conclusions about previously exposed vaccinees are limited, since just six AZD1222 recipients were seropositive for SARS-CoV-2 at baseline. Because no day 14 peak-response samples were available, repertoires were characterized only after the peak T cell response. Reportedly, close to half of the unique spike-specific TCRs recognized epitopes lying outside the regions that are mutated in the B.1.351 and B.1.1.7 variants.

The CDR3 regions of human TCRbeta chains were analyzed by immunosequencing. The study's processing was this. Repertoire TCRs were checked for matches against a reference library of SARS-CoV-2-specific TCRs that had been generated using the MIRA antigen-specificity platform. Breadth was defined as the fraction of unique TCRs that were SARS-CoV-2-associated. Depth was defined as the fraction of total T cells that were SARS-CoV-2-associated. Using the MIRA data, each spike-specific TCR was mapped to the spike region that the TCR reacts to and placed in a CD4 or CD8 class. Log10-transformed breadth and depth values were compared by one-way ANOVA with Sidak's multiple comparisons tests. Sourced from immuneACCESS, this table was stored by TCRdb with only in-frame sequences that have V and J called. A share of the clones is absent; for the studies checked, an unresolved V gene accounts for under half, and the remainder has no known explanation. Clone size and V and J calls were adopted from that table, with D and trimming inferred from the DNA. For this sample there are about 88,000 clones; approximately 89% appear just once. Together, the top ten hold less than 5.5% of the sample.

The time point label, read with the paper, signifies: baseline before first vaccination. The sample's treatment or condition, from its label and the paper: meningococcal conjugate vaccine given as trial control. The vaccinee samples were drawn from two UK trials, COV001 and COV002, one of which was a single-blind randomized controlled phase 2/3 trial testing AZD1222 (ChAdOx1 nCoV-19) in healthy adults. Trial participant PBMC samples were collected at day 0 and day 28 after the second dose for TCRbeta chain sequencing. Trimming at the junction amounts to 4 bases on V and 6 bases on J, and the germline ends lie 22 bases apart. Its CDR3 holds 17 amino acids, cysteine through phenylalanine. The retained sequence is limited to the CDR3, 51 bases, with the frame set at the first base. CDR1 and CDR2 (SGHRS, YFSETQ) derive from the germline V gene.

This TCR derives from an adult in good health. Here the sequenced sample was peripheral blood, taken on day 0 of MenACWY control vaccination. The chain couples TRBV5-1 to TRBJ2-2; the D call could be TRBD1 or TRBD2, with each sharing 5 bases. The sequence in DNA is TGCGCCAGCAGCGGAGAGCAAGTCCTAAGAGGGGCCGGGGAGCTGTTTTTT. Translated, it reads CASSGEQVLRGAGELFF.